This T cell receptor (beta chain) was captured by sequencing in a study of cytomegalovirus exposure and HLA in healthy donors. Study as a whole: Early on, a data release was issued that held about 85 million unique TCRs from HLA-typed donors.

CDR3 length: 16 amino acids. V was shortened by 2 bases and J by 2 bases, with 18 bases between the two germline ends. CDR1 is SQVTM, CDR2 ANQGSEA, per germline. Study-level findings and limits: When analyzed later, a missense DCLRE1C variant was found to be linked to TCR beta V- and J-gene trimming.

Points on this clone: Antigen specificity is unknown.

It was with 60 Vbeta and 13 Jbeta primers that the PCR ran. Here immunoSEQ multiplex PCR was the method, and the copy in TCRdb shows in-frame clones only, minus some. The table shows 150,000 to 200,000 clones, with around 80% occurring only once. The sample comprised PBMCs. The V call is TRBV29-1, the J call TRBJ1-1; the D gene is possibly TRBD1 (6 bases). The source is a man aged 18 to 30 in good health and CMV-seronegative. CDR3 coding DNA: TGCAGCGTTGAAAGTGGACAGTTTTCTATAAACACTGAAGCTTTCTTT. Its protein product is CSVESGQFSINTEAFF.